This T cell receptor (beta chain) was recorded in a study of T cell responses to AZD1222 COVID-19 vaccine. General study points: After the peak T cell response, and only then, were repertoires sampled. Close to half of spike-specific TCRs reportedly recognize unmutated variant regions. Clonal diversity was possibly underestimated; the donors were predominantly white British and more often female.

CDR3 size: 14 residues. About this clone itself: Its antigen remains unidentified.

TCRdb's table, derived via immunoSEQ multiplex PCR, lists solely in-frame clones and lacks some. The sample lists about 150,000 clones; about 90% were seen once. This chain connects TRBV21-1 to TRBJ2-4; TRBD1 is the table's D call, not checked against the DNA. TRBV21-1 is reported as a pseudogene. This receptor was obtained from an adult who received the AZD1222 COVID-19 vaccine. The input for sequencing was peripheral blood, taken 28 days after the second AZD1222 dose. CDR3 nucleotide sequence: TGTGCCAAGACAGGGCGTTTTTCCAAAAACATTCAGTACTTC. Translating gives CAKTGRFSKNIQYF.